This TCR beta chain stems from a study of shared clonotypes between healthy human individuals. It was CD45RO-negative cells, positively selected for CCR7, that made up naive CD8 cells, with terminally differentiated effector memory CD45RA+ cells excluded. Donors included only healthy HIV-negative adults lacking recent acute infections or vaccinations. Sequencing was performed with immunoSEQ multiplex PCR; in TCRdb, only in-frame clones are kept and a portion is missing. The sample has about 1.9 million clones, just under 95% seen once. About this clone itself: Its antigen is undetermined.

Study findings and constraints: As a rule, naive subsets had a larger estimated richness than memory subsets.

Sequencing input: naive CD8+ T cells from PBMCs. This receptor was identified in a man aged 18 to 30 in good health. Some clones in this sample may be carry-over from other donors' samples.

For the CDR3, the DNA is TGTGCCAGCAGTTTCCCCGGGGAGGGGGCAGACTATGGCTACACCTTC. Translating gives CASSFPGEGADYGYTF. The rearrangement joins TRBV28 to TRBJ1-2, with 7 bases matching TRBD1. Trimming took 3 bases from V and 3 from J; bases not matched to a gene: 10. Germline assignment: CDR1 MDHEN and CDR2 SYDVKM. The CDR3 is 16 residues long.